These 8 T cell receptor beta chains were all obtained from the same sample, sequenced in a study of blood T cell repertoires in COVID-19. Measured with immunoSEQ multiplex PCR; TCRdb has only the in-frame clones, and not every one. The sample shows about 160,000 clones, over 75% of them seen only once. The sequenced material came from peripheral blood. These receptors were obtained from a human donor in a cohort sampled during active COVID-19.

This sequence joins TRBV6-5 and TRBJ2-3, with 10 bases identical to TRBD1. Germline V gives CDR1 MNHEY, CDR2 SVGAGI. The CDR3 is 15 residues long. V was pared by 4 bases and J by 2 bases, with 3 bases of the junction left unmatched. The CDR3 DNA reads TGTGCCAGCAGTTGGGGACAGGGGTTCACAGATACGCAGTATTTT. It codes for CASSWGQGFTDTQYF.

The chain employs TRBV15 and TRBJ2-7, with a tentative D call TRBD1 (5 bases). V gave up 3 bases and J gave up 3 bases, with 12 bases separating them. Germline V gene data show CDR1 as LNHNV and CDR2 as YYDKDF (reference sequence). The CDR3 sequence is 14 residues long. The CDR3 nucleotides are TGTGCCACCAGCAGGGAGTCAGGGATCTACGAGCAGTACTTC. Translating it yields CATSRESGIYEQYF.

The chain uses TRBV4-1 and TRBJ2-7; 8 nucleotides agree with TRBD1. Losses at the gene ends were 3 bases for V and 1 base for J; bases not matched to a gene: 5. The CDR3 runs to 15 residues. Looked up from germline, CDR1 is MGHRA and CDR2 is YSYEKL. This CDR3 is CASSHPGTGSYEQYF. The CDR3 region has the DNA TGCGCCAGCAGCCACCCCGGGACAGGATCCTACGAGCAGTACTTC.

In its sample, this clone was seen once. The chain links TRBV5-1 to TRBJ1-2; possibly TRBD1 for D (5 bases). With 2 bases removed from V and 8 bases from J, the gap between germline ends came to 16 bases. Germline assignment: CDR1 SGHRS and CDR2 YFSETQ. This CDR3 is built from 14 residues. The CDR3 loop is CASSFGGEWSGYTF. CDR3 nucleotides: TGCGCCAGCAGCTTCGGGGGGGAATGGAGCGGCTACACCTTC. The entire variable domain, with the rest obtained from reference TRBV5-1 and TRBJ1-2, is as follows: KAGVTQTPRYLIKTRGQQVTLSCSPISGHRSVSWYQQTPGQGLQFLFEYFSETQRNKGNFPGRFSGRQFSNSRSEMNVSTLELGDSALYLCASSFGGEWSGYTFGSGTRLTVV.

This chain uses TRBV5-6 with TRBJ1-1; 7 positions match TRBD1. Germline loops: CDR1 SGHDT, CDR2 YYEEEE. This CDR3 is 16 amino acids long. With V trimmed by 0 bases and J by 0 bases, 5 bases remained unmatched. CDR3 coding DNA: TGTGCCAGCAGCTTGGAGACAGGGCAAATGAACACTGAAGCTTTCTTT. It codes for CASSLETGQMNTEAFF.

J is TRBJ2-7 and V is TRBV6-5; perhaps TRBD1 as D (6 bases). The germline V gene encodes CDR1 MNHEY and CDR2 SVGAGI. The CDR3 is made up of 16 amino acids. V was trimmed by 0 bases and J by 2 bases, leaving 14 bases between them. The CDR3 sequence: CASSYSTSTGPYEQYF. DNA for the CDR3: TGTGCCAGCAGTTACTCAACCTCGACAGGACCCTACGAGCAGTACTTC.

The chain links TRBV19 to TRBJ2-3, with TRBD1 matching over 10 bases. The CDR3 has 15 amino acids. CDR1 LNHDA and CDR2 SQIVND come from the germline V gene (reference sequence). Trimming at V came to 4 bases and at J to 4 bases, leaving 5 bases not matched to a gene. The CDR3 DNA reads as TGTGCCAGTAGTAGAGGGACAGGGGCCTCAGATACGCAGTATTTT. This codes for CASSRGTGASDTQYF.

This sequence joins TRBV18 and TRBJ2-5, with 8 nucleotides matching TRBD1. Germline V CDR1 and CDR2: KGHSH, LQKENI. V gave up 3 bases and J gave up 4 bases; unmatched junction bases: 7. CDR3 size: 15 residues. The CDR3 spells CASSPLGQEAETQYF. As DNA, the CDR3 is TGTGCCAGCTCACCCCTGGGACAGGAAGCAGAGACCCAGTACTTC.